This T cell receptor beta chain comes out of a study of blood T cell repertoires in COVID-19. As processed by the authors: The authors estimated nucleated cell counts from reference gene primer amplification. Sequenced by immunoSEQ multiplex PCR; TCRdb stores in-frame clones only, minus some. V and J calls and clone size are as listed in that table; D and trimming were resolved from the DNA. The data show about 180,000 clones, with 75% to 90% seen just once and more than 5% held by the top ten. Germline CDR1 and CDR2: SGHNT and YENEEA. V lost 5 bases to trimming and J lost 6 bases; unmatched junction nucleotides: 6. The CDR3 is made up of 13 amino acids. Resolution of symptoms, clearance, or two negative PCRs was present in recovered Cohort 3 donors.

This TCR came from a man aged 40-55 years who had recovered from COVID-19. This rearrangement joins TRBV11-3 to TRBJ2-7, with TRBD1 identical over 8 bases. Sequenced input: PBMCs or T cells enriched from blood (not recorded which). CDR3 loop: CASSKDRVREQYF. In nucleotides, the CDR3 is TGTGCCAGCAGCAAGGACAGGGTTCGCGAGCAGTACTTC.